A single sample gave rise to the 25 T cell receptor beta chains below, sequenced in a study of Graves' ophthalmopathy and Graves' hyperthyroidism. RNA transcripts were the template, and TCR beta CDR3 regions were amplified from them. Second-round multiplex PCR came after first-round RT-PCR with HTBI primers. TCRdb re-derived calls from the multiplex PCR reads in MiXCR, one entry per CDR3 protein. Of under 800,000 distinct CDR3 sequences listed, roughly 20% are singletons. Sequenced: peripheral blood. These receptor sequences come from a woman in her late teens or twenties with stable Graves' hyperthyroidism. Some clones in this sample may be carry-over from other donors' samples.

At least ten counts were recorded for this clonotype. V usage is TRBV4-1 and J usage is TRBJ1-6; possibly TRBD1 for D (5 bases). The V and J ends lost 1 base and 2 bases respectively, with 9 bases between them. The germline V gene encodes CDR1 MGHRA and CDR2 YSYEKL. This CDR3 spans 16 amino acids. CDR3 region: CASSQGAGTYNSPLHF. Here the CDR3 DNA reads TGCGCCAGCAGCCAAGGGGCAGGGACCTATAATTCACCCCTCCACTTT.

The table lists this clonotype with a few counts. The CDR3 DNA reads as TGCAGTGCGAGGACTAGCGGGTGGACACAAGAGACCCAGTACTTC. Protein: CSARTSGWTQETQYF. The chain couples TRBV20-1 to TRBJ2-5; the match to TRBD2 covers 11 bases. V lost 6 bases to trimming and J lost 2 bases; unmatched junction nucleotides: 8. Germline loops: CDR1 DFQATT, CDR2 SNEGSKA (reference sequence). This CDR3 is 15 amino acids long.

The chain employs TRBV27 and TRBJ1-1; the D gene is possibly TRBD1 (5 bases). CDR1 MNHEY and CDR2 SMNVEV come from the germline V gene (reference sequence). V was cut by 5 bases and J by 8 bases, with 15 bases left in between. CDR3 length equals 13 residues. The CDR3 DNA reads TGTGCCAGCAGTAAACCGGGACCGTCCGAAGCTTTCTTT. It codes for CASSKPGPSEAFF.

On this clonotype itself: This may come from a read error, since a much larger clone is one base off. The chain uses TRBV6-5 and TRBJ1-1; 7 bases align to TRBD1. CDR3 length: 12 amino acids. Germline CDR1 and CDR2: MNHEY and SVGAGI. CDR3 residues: CASSSGQEGWDF. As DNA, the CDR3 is TGTGCCAGCAGTTCCGGACAGGAGGGGTGGGACTTT.

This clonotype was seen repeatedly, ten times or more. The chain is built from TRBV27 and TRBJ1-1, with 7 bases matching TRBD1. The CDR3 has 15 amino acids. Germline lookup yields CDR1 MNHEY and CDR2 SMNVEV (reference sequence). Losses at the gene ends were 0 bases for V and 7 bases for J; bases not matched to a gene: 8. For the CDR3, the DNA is TGTGCCAGCAGTTTATCCCCCGACAGGGTAGGTGAAGCTTTCTTT. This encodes CASSLSPDRVGEAFF.

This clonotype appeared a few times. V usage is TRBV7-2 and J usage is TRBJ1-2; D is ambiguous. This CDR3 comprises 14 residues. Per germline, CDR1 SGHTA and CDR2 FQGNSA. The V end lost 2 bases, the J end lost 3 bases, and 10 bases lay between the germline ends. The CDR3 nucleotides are TGTGCCAGCAGCTTAATCGGCAGGCACTATGGCTACACCTTC. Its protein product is CASSLIGRHYGYTF.

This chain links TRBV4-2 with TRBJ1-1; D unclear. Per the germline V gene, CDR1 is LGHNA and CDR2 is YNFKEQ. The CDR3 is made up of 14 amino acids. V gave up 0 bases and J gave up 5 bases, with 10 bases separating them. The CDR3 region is CASSQDGRGTEAFF. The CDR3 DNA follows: TGTGCCAGCAGCCAAGATGGGCGCGGTACTGAAGCTTTCTTT.

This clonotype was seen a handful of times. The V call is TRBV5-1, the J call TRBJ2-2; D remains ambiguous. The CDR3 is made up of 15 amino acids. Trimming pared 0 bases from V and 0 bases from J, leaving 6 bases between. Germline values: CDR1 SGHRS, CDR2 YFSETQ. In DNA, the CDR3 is TGCGCCAGCAGCTTGGGCGTGGCGAACACCGGGGAGCTGTTTTTT. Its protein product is CASSLGVANTGELFF.

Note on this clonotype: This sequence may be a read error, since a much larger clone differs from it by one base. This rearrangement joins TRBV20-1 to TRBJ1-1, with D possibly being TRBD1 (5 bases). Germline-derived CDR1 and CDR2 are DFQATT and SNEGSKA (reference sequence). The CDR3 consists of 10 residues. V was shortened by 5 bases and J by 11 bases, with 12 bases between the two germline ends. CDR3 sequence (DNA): TGCAGTGCTCCACAGGAGAATGCTTTCTTT. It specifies CSAPQENAFF.

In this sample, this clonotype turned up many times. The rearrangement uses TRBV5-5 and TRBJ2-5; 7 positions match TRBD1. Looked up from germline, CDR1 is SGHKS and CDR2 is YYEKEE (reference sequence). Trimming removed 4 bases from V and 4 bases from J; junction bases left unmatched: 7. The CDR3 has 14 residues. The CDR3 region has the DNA TGTGCCAGCAGCCCGGCAGGGGGAAGAGAGACCCAGTACTTC. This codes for CASSPAGGRETQYF.

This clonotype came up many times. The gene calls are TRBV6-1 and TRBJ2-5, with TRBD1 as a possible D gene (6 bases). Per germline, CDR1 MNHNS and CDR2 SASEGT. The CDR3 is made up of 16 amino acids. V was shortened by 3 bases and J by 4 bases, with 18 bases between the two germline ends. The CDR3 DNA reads TGTGCCAGCAGTGACGTAAAACACAGGGTATTAGAGACCCAGTACTTC. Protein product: CASSDVKHRVLETQYF.

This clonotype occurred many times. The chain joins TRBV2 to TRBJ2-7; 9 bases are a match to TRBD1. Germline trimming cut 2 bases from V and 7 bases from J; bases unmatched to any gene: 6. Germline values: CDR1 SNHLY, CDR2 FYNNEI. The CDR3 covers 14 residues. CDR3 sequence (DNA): TGTGCCAGCAGTGAATTACAGGGGGCGCCTGAGCAGTACTTC. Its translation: CASSELQGAPEQYF.

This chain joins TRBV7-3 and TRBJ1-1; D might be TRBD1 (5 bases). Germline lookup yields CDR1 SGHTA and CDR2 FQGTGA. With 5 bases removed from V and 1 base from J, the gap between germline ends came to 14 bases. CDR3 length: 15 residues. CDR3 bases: TGTGCCAGCAGCCCGTACCAGGGAGGGAACACTGAAGCTTTCTTT. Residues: CASSPYQGGNTEAFF.

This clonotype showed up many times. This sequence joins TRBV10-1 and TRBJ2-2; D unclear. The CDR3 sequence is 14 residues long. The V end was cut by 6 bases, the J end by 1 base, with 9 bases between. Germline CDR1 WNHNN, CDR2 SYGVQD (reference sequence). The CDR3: CASSPTVNTGELFF. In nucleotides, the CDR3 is TGCGCCAGCAGCCCCACGGTGAACACCGGGGAGCTGTTTTTT.

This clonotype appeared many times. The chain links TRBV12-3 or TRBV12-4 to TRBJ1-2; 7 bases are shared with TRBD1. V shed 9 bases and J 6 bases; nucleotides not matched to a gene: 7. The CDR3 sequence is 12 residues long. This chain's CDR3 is CASKTGLDGYTF. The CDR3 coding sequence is TGTGCCAGTAAGACAGGGCTGGATGGCTACACCTTC.

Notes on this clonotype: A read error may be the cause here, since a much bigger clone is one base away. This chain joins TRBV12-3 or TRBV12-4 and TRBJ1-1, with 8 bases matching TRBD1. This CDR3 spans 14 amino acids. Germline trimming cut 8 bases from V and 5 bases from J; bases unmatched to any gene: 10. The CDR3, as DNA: TGTGCCAGCTGCCGGACAGGGCGCCTGACTGAAGCTTTCTTT. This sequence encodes CASCRTGRLTEAFF.

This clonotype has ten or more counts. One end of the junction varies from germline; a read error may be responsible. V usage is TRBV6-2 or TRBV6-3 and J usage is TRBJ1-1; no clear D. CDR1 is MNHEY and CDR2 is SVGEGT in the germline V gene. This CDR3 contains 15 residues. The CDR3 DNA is TGTGCCAGCAGTCAGCTAGTTAGGCCGAACACTGAAGCCTTCTTT. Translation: CASSQLVRPNTEAFF.

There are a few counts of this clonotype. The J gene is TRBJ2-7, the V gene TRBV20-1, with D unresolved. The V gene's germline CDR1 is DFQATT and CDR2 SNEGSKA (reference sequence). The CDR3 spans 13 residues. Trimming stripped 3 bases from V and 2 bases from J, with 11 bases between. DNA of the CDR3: TGCAGTGCTAGGAACCCGGCGGCCTACGAGCAGTACTTC. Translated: CSARNPAAYEQYF.

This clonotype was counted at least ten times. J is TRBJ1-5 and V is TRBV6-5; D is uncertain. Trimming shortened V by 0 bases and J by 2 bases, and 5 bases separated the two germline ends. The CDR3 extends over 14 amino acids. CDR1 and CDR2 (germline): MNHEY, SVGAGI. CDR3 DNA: TGTGCCAGCAGTTACTCGATTCGCAATCAGCCCCAGCATTTT. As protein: CASSYSIRNQPQHF.

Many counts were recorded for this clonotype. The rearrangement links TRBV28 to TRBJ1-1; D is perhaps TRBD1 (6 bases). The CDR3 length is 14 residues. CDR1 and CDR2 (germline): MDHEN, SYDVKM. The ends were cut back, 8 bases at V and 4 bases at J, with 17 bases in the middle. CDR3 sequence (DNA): TGTGCCAGCTCCCGGGGGGGGGCGGTCACTGAAGCTTTCTTT. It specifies CASSRGGAVTEAFF.

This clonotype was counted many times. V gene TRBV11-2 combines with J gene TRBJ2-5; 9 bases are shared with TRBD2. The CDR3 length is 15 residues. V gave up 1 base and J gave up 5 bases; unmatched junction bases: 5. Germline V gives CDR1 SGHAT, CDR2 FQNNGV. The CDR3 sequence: CASSLVAGERETQYF. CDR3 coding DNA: TGTGCCAGCAGCTTAGTAGCGGGAGAGCGGGAGACCCAGTACTTC.

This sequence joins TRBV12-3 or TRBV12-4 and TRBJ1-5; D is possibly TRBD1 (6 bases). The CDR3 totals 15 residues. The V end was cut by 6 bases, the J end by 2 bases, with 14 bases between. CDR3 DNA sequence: TGTGCCAGCAGATTCTCGGGGGCACGCAATCAGCCCCAGCATTTT. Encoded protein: CASRFSGARNQPQHF.

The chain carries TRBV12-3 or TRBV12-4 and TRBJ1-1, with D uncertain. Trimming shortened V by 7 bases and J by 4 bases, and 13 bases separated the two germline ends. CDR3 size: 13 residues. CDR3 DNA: TGTGCCAGCAAAGCAGGCCTAGCCACTGAAGCTTTCTTT. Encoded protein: CASKAGLATEAFF.

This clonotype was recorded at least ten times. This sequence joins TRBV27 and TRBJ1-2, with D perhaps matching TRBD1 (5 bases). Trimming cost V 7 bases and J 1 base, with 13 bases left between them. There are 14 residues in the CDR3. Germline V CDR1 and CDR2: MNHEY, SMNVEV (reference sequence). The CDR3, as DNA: TGTGCCAGCAATCCCCGGGACGGTAACTATGGCTACACCTTC. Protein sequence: CASNPRDGNYGYTF.

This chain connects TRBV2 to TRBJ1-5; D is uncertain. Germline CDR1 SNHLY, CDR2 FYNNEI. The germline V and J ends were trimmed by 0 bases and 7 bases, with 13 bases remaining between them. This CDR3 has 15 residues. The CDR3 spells CASSEARRAGQPQHF. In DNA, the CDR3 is TGTGCCAGCAGTGAAGCCCGAAGAGCGGGGCAGCCCCAGCATTTT.